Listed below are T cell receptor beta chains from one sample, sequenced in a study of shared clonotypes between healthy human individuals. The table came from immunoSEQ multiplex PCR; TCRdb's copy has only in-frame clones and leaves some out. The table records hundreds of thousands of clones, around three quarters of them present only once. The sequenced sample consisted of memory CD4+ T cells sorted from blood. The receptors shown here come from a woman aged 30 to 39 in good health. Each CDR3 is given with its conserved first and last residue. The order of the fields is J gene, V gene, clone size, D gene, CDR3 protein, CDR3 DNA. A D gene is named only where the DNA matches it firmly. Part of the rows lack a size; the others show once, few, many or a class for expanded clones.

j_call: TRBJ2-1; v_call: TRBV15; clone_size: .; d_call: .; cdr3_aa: CATSPEGDQQFF; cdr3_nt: TGTGCCACCAGCCCGGAAGGGGACCAGCAGTTCTTC
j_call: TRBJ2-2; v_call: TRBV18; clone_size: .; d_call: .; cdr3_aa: CASSQLGTGELFF; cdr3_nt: TGTGCCAGCTCCCAACTAGGGACCGGGGAGCTGTTTTTT
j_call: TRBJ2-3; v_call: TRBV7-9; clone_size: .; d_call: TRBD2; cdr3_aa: CASSRGVAGVTDTQYF; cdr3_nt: TGTGCCAGCAGCCGGGGGGTAGCGGGAGTCACAGATACGCAGTATTTT
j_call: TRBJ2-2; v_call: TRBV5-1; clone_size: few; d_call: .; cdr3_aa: CASTGTVTGELFF; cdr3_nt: TGCGCCAGCACCGGGACTGTCACCGGGGAGCTGTTTTTT
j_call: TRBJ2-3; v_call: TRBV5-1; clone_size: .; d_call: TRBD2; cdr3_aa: CASKRLAGGIDTQYF; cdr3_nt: TGCGCCAGCAAACGACTAGCGGGAGGCATAGATACGCAGTATTTT
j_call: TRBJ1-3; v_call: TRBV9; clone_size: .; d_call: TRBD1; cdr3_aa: CASSPSTRGQVRNTIYF; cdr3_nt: TGTGCCAGCAGCCCAAGCACCAGGGGACAGGTTAGAAACACCATATATTTT
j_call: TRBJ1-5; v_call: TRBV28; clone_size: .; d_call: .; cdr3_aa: CASSLGAMGNQPQHF; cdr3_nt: TGTGCCAGCAGTTTAGGAGCGATGGGCAATCAGCCCCAGCATTTT
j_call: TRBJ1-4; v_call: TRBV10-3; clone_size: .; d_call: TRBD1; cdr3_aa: CAISGKTGVEEKLFF; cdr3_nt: TGTGCCATCAGTGGTAAGACAGGGGTGGAAGAAAAACTGTTTTTT
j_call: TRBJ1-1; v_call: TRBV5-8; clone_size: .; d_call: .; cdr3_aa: CASSLGVGNTEAFF; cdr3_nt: TGTGCCAGCAGCTTGGGTGTCGGGAACACTGAAGCTTTCTTT
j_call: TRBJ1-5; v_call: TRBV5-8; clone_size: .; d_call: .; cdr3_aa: CASSLVLHVRLQPQHF; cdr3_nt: TGTGCCAGCAGCTTGGTTCTCCATGTCCGGCTTCAGCCCCAGCATTTT
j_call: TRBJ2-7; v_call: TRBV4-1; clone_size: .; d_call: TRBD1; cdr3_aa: CASSSGQGSYEQYF; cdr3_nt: TGCGCCAGCAGTTCGGGACAGGGTTCCTACGAGCAGTACTTC
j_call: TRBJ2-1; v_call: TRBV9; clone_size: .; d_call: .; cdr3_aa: CASQTLTGPYNEQFF; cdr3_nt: TGTGCCAGCCAAACCTTGACGGGACCGTACAATGAGCAGTTCTTC
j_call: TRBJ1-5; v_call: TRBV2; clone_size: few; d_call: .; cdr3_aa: CASSGGSQPQHF; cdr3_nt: TGTGCCAGCAGTGGGGGATCTCAGCCCCAGCATTTT
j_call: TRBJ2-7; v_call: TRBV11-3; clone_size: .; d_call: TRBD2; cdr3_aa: CASSPRVREGGEQYF; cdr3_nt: TGTGCCAGCAGCCCCCGGGTGCGGGAGGGAGGCGAGCAGTACTTC
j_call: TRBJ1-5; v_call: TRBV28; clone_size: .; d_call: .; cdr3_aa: CASSWGRGSNQPQHF; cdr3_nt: TGTGCCAGCAGTTGGGGCAGGGGAAGCAATCAGCCCCAGCATTTT
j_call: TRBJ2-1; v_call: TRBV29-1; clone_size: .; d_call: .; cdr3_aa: CSVEVKGRGVSEQFF; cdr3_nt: TGCAGCGTTGAAGTCAAGGGAAGAGGGGTTTCTGAGCAGTTCTTC
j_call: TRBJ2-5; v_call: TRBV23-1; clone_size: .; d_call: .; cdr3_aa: CASSQSECTGRAHGAQYF; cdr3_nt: TGCGCCAGCAGTCAATCGGAGTGTACAGGCCGTGCTCATGGGGCCCAGTACTTC
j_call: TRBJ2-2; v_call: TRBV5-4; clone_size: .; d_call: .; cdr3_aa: CASSFSVTSNTGELFF; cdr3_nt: TGTGCCAGCAGCTTTTCCGTCACTTCGAACACCGGGGAGCTGTTTTTT
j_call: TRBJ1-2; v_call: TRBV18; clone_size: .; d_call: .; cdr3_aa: CASSPTDTDGYTF; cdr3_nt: TGTGCCAGCTCACCTACGGATACAGATGGCTACACCTTC
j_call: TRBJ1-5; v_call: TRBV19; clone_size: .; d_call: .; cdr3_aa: CASSTKGRRSNQPQHF; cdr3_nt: TGTGCCAGTAGTACGAAAGGGCGACGTAGCAATCAGCCCCAGCATTTT
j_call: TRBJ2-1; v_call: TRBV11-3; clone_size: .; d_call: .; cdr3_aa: CASSLARLNEQFF; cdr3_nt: TGTGCCAGCAGCTTAGCTCGTCTCAATGAGCAGTTCTTC
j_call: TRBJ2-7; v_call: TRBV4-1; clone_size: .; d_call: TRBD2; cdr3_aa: CASSPGLAELYEQYF; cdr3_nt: TGCGCCAGCAGCCCGGGACTAGCGGAACTTTACGAGCAGTACTTC
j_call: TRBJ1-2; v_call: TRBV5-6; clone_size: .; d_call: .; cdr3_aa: CASSPGGRNYGYTF; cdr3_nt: TGTGCCAGCAGCCCCGGGGGCCGTAACTATGGCTACACCTTC
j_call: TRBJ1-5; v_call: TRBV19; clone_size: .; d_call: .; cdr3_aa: CASSSPNFKTGLNQPQHF; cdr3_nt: TGTGCCAGTAGTTCTCCCAACTTCAAGACAGGCTTAAATCAGCCCCAGCATTTT
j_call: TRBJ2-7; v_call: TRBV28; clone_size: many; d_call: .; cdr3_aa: CASSSGTKPEYF; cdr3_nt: TGTGCCAGCAGTTCAGGGACGAAACCGGAGTACTTC
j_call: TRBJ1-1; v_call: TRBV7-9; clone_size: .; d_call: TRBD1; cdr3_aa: CASIPQGARKTSTEAFF; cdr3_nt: TGTGCCAGCATCCCCCAGGGGGCACGGAAGACTAGCACTGAAGCTTTCTTT
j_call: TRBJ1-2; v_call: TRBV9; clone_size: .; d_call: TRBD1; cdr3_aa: CASSEIDRGYGYTF; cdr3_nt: TGTGCCAGCAGCGAGATAGACAGGGGGTACGGCTACACCTTC
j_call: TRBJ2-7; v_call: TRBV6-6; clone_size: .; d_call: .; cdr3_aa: CASRPGGFYEQYF; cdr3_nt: TGTGCCAGCCGGCCGGGCGGGTTTTACGAGCAGTACTTC
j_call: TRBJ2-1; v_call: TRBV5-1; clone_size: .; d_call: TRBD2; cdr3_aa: CASRSPGLAGSYNEQFF; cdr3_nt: TGCGCCAGCAGATCACCGGGACTAGCGGGGAGCTACAATGAGCAGTTCTTC
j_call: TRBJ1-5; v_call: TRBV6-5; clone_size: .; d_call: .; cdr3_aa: CASSALQGLNQPQHF; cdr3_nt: TGTGCCAGCAGCGCCCTGCAGGGGCTAAATCAGCCCCAGCATTTT
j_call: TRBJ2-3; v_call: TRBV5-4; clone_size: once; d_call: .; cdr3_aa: CASSLGDTQYF; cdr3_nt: TGTGCCAGCAGCCTTGGAGATACGCAGTATTTT
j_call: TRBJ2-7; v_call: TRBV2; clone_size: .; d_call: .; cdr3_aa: CASRPDLYEQYF; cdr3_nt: TGTGCCAGCCGTCCCGACCTCTACGAGCAGTACTTC
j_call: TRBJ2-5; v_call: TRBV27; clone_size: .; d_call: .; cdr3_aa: CASSQRDGQETQYF; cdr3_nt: TGTGCCAGCAGTCAACGGGACGGCCAAGAGACCCAGTACTTC
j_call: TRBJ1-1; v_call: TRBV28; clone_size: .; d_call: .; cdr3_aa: CASGVPLGANTEAFF; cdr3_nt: TGTGCCTCAGGTGTGCCCCTCGGGGCTAACACTGAAGCTTTCTTT
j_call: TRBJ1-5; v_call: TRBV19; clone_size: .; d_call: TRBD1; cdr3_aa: CASSIEDRGRRQPQHF; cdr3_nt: TGTGCCAGTAGTATAGAAGACAGGGGGCGTCGTCAGCCCCAGCATTTT
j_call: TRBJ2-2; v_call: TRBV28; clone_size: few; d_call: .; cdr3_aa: CASSLLRVVDGELFF; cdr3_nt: TGTGCCAGCAGCCTATTGAGGGTCGTAGACGGGGAGCTGTTTTTT
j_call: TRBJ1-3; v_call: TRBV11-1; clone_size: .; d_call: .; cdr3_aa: CASSLADVRSGNTIYF; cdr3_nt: TGTGCCAGCAGCTTAGCGGACGTACGCTCTGGAAACACCATATATTTT
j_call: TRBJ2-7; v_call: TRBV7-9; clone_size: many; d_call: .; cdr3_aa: CASSPTGRPWEQYF; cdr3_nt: TGTGCCAGCAGCCCTACCGGCCGCCCTTGGGAGCAGTACTTC
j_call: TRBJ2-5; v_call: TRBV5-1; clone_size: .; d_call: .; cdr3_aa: CASSSSTNRGETQYF; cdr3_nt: TGCGCCAGCAGCTCGTCCACAAACCGGGGAGAGACCCAGTACTTC
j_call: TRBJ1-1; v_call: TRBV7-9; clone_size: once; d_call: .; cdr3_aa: CASSSRVLGEAFF; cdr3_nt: TGTGCCAGCAGCTCCAGGGTATTGGGGGAAGCTTTCTTT
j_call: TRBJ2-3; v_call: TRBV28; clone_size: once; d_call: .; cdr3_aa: CASSPISGTDTQYF; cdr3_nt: TGTGCCAGCAGTCCAATCTCGGGGACAGATACGCAGTATTTT